This TCR beta chain was profiled in a study of shared clonotypes between healthy human individuals. Details on this clone: Its target is not known.

At a deep level, the assay was run. Authors' methods: Junction-only immunoSEQ data arrived without quality scores, meaning filtering differed. This table comes from immunoSEQ multiplex PCR, and its TCRdb copy is limited to in-frame clones, with some not included. V and J calls and clone size are as listed in that table; D and trimming were resolved from the DNA. The sample has approximately 2.1 million clones, approximately 93% seen once; the top ten hold 0.35% to 0.5%. Study-wide points: Across subsets, estimated richness was generally greater for naive than for memory populations.

CD4+ cells were split into CD45RA+ naive and CD45RA-negative memory subsets. Input material: naive CD4+ T cells from PBMCs. As to subset: CD45RA+ positively selected. The TCR sequence derives from a man between 18 and 35 years old in good health. Some clones in this sample may be carry-over from other donors' samples.

The CDR3 region is CASSQGPPGADPITDTQYF. The DNA of the CDR3 is TGCGCCAGCAGCCAAGGGCCCCCGGGGGCGGACCCCATCACAGATACGCAGTATTTT. J is TRBJ2-3 and V is TRBV4-1; D might be TRBD1 or TRBD2, each matching 6 bases. The length of the CDR3 is 19 residues. Germline V CDR1 and CDR2: MGHRA, YSYEKL. V lost 1 base and J 2 bases, leaving 22 bases between the germline ends.